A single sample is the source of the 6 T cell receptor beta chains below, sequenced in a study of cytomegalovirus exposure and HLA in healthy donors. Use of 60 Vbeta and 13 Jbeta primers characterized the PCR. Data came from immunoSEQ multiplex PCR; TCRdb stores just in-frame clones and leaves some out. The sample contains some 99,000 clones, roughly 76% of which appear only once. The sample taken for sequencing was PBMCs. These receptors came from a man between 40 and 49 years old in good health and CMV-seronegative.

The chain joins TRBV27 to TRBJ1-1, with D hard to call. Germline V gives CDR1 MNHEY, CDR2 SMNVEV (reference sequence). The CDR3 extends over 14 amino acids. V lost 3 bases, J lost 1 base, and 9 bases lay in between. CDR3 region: CASSLEGKNTEAFF. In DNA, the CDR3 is TGTGCCAGCAGTTTGGAGGGAAAGAACACTGAAGCTTTCTTT.

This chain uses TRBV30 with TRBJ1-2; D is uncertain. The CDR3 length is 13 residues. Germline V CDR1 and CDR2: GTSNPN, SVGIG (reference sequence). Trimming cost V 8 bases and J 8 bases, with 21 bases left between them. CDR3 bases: TGTGCCGAAAATGAGGCGTTTGGACTGGGCTACACCTTC. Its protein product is CAENEAFGLGYTF.

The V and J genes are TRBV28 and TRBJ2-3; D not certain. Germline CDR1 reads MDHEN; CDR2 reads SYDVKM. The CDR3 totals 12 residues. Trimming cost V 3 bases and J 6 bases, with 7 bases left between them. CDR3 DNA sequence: TGTGCCAGCAGTTTTCTAACGGATACGCAGTATTTT. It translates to CASSFLTDTQYF.

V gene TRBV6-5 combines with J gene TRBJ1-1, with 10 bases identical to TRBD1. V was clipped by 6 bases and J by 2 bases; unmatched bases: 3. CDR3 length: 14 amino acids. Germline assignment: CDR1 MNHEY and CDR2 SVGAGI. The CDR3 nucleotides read TGTGCCAGCAGAAGGGACAGGGGAAACACTGAAGCTTTCTTT. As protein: CASRRDRGNTEAFF.

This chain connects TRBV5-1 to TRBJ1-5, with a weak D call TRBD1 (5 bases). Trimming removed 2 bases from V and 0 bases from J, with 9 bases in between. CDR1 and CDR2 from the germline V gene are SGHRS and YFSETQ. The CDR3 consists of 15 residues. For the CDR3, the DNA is TGCGCCAGCAGCTTAGCTGGGGCTAGCAATCAGCCCCAGCATTTT. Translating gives CASSLAGASNQPQHF.

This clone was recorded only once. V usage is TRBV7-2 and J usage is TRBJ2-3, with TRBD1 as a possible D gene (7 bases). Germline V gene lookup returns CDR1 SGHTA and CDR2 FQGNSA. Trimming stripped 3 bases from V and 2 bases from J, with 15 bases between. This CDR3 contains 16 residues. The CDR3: CASSLTGRWDTDTQYF. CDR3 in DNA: TGTGCCAGCAGCTTGACAGGGAGGTGGGACACAGATACGCAGTATTTT. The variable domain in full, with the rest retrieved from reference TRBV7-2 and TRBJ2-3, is GAGVSQSPSNKVTEKGKDVELRCDPISGHTALYWYRQSLGQGLEFLIYFQGNSAPDKSGLPSDRFSAERTGGSVSTLTIQRTQQEDSAVYLCASSLTGRWDTDTQYFGPGTRLTVL.